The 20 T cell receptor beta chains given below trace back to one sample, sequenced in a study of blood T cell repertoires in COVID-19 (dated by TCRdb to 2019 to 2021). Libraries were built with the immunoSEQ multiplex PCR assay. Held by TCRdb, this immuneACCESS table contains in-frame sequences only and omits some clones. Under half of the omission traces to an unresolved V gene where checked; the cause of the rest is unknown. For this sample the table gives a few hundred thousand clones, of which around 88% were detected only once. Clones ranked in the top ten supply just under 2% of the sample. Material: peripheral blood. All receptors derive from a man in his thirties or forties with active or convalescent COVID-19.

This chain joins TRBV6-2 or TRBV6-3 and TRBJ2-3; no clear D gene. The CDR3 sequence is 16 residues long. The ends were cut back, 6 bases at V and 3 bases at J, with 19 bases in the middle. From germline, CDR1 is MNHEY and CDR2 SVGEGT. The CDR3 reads CASSDIGIPRTDTQYF. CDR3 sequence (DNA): TGTGCCAGCAGCGACATCGGCATTCCCAGGACAGATACGCAGTATTTT.

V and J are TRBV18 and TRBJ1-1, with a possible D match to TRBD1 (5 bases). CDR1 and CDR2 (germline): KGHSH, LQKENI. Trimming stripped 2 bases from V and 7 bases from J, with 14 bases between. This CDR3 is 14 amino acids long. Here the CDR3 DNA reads TGTGCCAGCTCACCATCCCCAAGAACAGGTGAAGCTTTCTTT. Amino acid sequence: CASSPSPRTGEAFF.

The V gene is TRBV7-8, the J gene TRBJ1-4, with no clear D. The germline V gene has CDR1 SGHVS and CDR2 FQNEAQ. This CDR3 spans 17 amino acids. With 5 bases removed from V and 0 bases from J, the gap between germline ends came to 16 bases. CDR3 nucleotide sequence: TGTGCCAGCAGCCCGCAGGTTGTTTTTGCAACTAATGAAAAACTGTTTTTT. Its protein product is CASSPQVVFATNEKLFF.

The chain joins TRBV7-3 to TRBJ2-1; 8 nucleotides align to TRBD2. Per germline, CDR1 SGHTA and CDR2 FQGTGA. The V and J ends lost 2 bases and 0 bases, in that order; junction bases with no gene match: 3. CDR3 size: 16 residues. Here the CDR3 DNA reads TGTGCCAGCAGCTTAGTAGCGGGGAGCTCCTACAATGAGCAGTTCTTC. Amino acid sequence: CASSLVAGSSYNEQFF.

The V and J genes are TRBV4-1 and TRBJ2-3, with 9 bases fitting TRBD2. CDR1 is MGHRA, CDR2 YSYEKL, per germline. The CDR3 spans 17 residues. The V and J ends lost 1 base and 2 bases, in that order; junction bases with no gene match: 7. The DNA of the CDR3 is TGCGCCAGCAGCCAAGGGGCTGCGGGGGGGCCCACAGATACGCAGTATTTT. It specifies CASSQGAAGGPTDTQYF.

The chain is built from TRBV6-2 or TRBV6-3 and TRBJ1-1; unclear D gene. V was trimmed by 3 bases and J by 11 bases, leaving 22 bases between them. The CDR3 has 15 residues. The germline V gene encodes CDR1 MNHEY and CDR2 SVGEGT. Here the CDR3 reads CASSYSGQAVVGAFF. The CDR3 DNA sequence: TGTGCCAGCAGTTATAGCGGGCAGGCGGTAGTCGGGGCTTTCTTT.

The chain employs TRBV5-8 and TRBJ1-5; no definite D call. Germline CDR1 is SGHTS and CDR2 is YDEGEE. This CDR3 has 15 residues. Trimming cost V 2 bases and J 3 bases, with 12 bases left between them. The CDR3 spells CASSFIGEYNQPQHF. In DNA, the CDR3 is TGTGCCAGCAGCTTCATCGGGGAGTACAATCAGCCCCAGCATTTT.

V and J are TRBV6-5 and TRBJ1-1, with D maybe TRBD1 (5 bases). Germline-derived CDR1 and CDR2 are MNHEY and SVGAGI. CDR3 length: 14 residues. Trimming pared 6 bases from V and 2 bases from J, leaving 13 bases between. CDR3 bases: TGTGCCAGCAGCCAGGGCCCTTCCAACACTGAAGCTTTCTTT. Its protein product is CASSQGPSNTEAFF.

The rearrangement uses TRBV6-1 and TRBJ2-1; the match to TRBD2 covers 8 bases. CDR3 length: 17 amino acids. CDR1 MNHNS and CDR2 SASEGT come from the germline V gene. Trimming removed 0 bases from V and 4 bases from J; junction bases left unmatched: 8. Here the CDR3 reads CASSEALSTSAYNEQFF. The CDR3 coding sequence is TGTGCCAGCAGTGAAGCGCTATCGACTAGCGCGTACAATGAGCAGTTCTTC.

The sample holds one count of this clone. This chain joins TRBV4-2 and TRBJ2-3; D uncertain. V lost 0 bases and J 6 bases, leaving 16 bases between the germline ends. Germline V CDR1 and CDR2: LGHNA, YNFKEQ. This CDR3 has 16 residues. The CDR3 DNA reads TGTGCCAGCAGCCAAGATCCGACGGGTAATTACGATACGCAGTATTTT. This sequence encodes CASSQDPTGNYDTQYF.

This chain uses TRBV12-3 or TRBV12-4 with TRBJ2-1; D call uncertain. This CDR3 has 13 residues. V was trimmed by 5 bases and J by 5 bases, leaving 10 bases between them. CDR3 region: CASSLSRNNEQFF. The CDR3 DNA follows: TGTGCCAGCAGTCTCTCTAGAAACAATGAGCAGTTCTTC.

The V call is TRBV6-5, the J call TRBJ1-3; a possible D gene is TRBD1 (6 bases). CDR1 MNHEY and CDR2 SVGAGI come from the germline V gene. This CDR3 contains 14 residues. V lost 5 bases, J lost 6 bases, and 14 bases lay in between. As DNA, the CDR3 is TGTGCCAGCAGTATTACAGGGTCTAAAAACACCATATATTTT. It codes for CASSITGSKNTIYF.

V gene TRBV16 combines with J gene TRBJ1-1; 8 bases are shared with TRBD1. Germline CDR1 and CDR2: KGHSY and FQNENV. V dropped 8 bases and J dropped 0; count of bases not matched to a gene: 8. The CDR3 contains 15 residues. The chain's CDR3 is CASGTTGGMNTEAFF. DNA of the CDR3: TGTGCCAGCGGGACCACAGGGGGGATGAACACTGAAGCTTTCTTT. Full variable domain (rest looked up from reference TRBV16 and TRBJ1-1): GEEVAQTPKHLVRGEGQKAKLYCAPIKGHSYVFWYQQVLKNEFKFLISFQNENVFDETGMPKERFSAKCLPNSPCSLEIQATKLEDSAVYFCASGTTGGMNTEAFFGQGTRLTVV.

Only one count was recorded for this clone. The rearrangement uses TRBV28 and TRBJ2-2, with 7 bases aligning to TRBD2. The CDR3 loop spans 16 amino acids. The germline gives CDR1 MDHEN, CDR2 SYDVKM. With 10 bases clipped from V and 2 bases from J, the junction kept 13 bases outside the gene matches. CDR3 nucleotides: TGTGCCATCCCTCAAAATCTAGCGGATAACACCGGGGAGCTGTTTTTT. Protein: CAIPQNLADNTGELFF.

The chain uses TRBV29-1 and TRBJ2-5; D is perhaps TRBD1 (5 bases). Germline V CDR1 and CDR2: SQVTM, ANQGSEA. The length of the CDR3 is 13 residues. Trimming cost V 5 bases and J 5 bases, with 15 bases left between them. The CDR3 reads CSVQGFGSETQYF. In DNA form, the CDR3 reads TGCAGCGTTCAGGGTTTTGGGTCGGAGACCCAGTACTTC.

The CDR3 DNA reads TGCAGCGTTCGGACAGGCTCTGGAAACACCATATATTTT. It translates to CSVRTGSGNTIYF. J is TRBJ1-3 and V is TRBV29-1, with TRBD1 matching 7 bases. CDR1 SQVTM and CDR2 ANQGSEA come from the germline V gene. V was pared by 5 bases and J by 0 bases, with 1 base of the junction left unmatched. CDR3 length equals 13 residues.

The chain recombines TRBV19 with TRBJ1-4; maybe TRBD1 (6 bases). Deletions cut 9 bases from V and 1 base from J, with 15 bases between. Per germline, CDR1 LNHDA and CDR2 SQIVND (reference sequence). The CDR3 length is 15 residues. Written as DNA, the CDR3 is TGTGCCAGCGCCTCGGGGACAAAAACTAATGAAAAACTGTTTTTT. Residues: CASASGTKTNEKLFF. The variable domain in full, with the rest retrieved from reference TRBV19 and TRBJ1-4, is DGGITQSPKYLFRKEGQNVTLSCEQNLNHDAMYWYRQDPGQGLRLIYYSQIVNDFQKGDIAEGYSVSREKKESFPLTVTSAQKNPTAFYLCASASGTKTNEKLFFGSGTQLSVL.

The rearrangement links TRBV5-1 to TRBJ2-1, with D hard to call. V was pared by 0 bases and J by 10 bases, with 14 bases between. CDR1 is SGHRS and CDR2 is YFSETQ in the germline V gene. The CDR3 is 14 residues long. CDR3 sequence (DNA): TGCGCCAGCAGCTTGGCCGGCGGTAGCTCCGAGCAGTTCTTC. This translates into CASSLAGGSSEQFF.

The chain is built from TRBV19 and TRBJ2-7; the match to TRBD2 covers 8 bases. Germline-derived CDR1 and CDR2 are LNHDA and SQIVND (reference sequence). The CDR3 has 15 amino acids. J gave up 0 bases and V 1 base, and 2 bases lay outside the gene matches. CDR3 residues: CASSIGTSNSYEQYF. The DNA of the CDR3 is TGTGCCAGTAGTATAGGGACTAGCAACTCCTACGAGCAGTACTTC.

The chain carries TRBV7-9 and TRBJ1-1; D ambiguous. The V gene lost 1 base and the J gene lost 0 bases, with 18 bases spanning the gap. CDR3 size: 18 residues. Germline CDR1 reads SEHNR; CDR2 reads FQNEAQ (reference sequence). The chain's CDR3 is CASSLGFPLQSLNTEAFF. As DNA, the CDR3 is TGTGCCAGCAGCTTAGGTTTTCCGCTTCAAAGCTTGAACACTGAAGCTTTCTTT.